One sample yielded the 26 T cell receptor beta chains listed below, sequenced in a study of T-cell reconstitution after alpha-beta-depleted transplantation in children. Preparation of the TCRbeta library involved a method that used unique molecular identifiers. TCRdb fed the PCR reads into MiXCR, producing one record per CDR3 protein. Of 600,000 to 700,000 distinct CDR3 sequences listed, approximately 16% are singletons. The sample consisted of PBMCs from the stem cell graft donor, taken from the stem cell graft. The receptors here all came from a human donor who donated a stem cell graft to a child with acute myeloid leukemia.

In this sample, this clonotype turned up a few times. This sequence joins TRBV7-2 and TRBJ1-2; D gene uncertain. In germline, CDR1 is SGHTA, CDR2 FQGNSA. Deletions cut 3 bases from V and 5 bases from J, with 10 bases between. This CDR3 region has 13 residues. CDR3 coding DNA: TGTGCCAGCAGCTTCGACCCTTCTTATGGCTACACCTTC. The encoded protein is CASSFDPSYGYTF.

The chain combines TRBV7-9 with TRBJ2-7; no firm D call. Trimming shortened V by 0 bases and J by 5 bases, and 11 bases separated the two germline ends. Germline V gives CDR1 SEHNR, CDR2 FQNEAQ (reference sequence). The CDR3 has 14 amino acids. This CDR3 is CASSLAAESDEQYV. The CDR3 nucleotides are TGTGCCAGCAGCTTAGCGGCAGAAAGTGACGAGCAGTACGTC.

This clonotype has ten or more counts. The chain recombines TRBV20-1 with TRBJ1-2; D remains ambiguous. There are 14 residues in the CDR3. Trimming took 0 bases from V and 7 from J, leaving 15 bases between them. Germline CDR1 DFQATT, CDR2 SNEGSKA (reference sequence). The CDR3 DNA reads TGCAGTGCTAGAGATCCCCGACACCCAAGTGGCTACACCTTC. This codes for CSARDPRHPSGYTF.

This clonotype was found many times. The chain couples TRBV29-1 to TRBJ2-1; 10 nucleotides match TRBD1. CDR1 is SQVTM, CDR2 ANQGSEA, per germline. CDR3 size: 13 residues. J gave up 7 bases and V 7 bases, and 7 bases lay outside the gene matches. Here the CDR3 DNA reads TGCAGCGGGCAGAGGACAGGGGGGAATGAGCAGTTCTTC. It codes for CSGQRTGGNEQFF.

This sequence joins TRBV7-8 and TRBJ1-5, with D tentatively TRBD1 (5 bases). The CDR3 runs 14 residues. Germline loops: CDR1 SGHVS, CDR2 FQNEAQ. Trimming took 6 bases from V and 5 from J, leaving 14 bases between them. CDR3 in amino acids: CASRLQEGDQPQHF. The CDR3 DNA reads as TGTGCCAGCAGGCTTCAGGAAGGGGATCAGCCCCAGCATTTT.

This clonotype was seen repeatedly, ten times or more. The CDR3 here is CSAIGYGYTF. The CDR3 DNA follows: TGCAGTGCGATCGGTTATGGCTACACCTTC. The V gene is TRBV20-1, the J gene TRBJ1-2, with unresolved D. The CDR3 contains 10 residues. The germline gives CDR1 DFQATT, CDR2 SNEGSKA (reference sequence). Trimming removed 6 bases from V and 5 bases from J, with 7 bases in between.

This rearrangement joins TRBV7-7 to TRBJ2-1, with 8 positions matching TRBD1. This CDR3 is 13 amino acids long. Germline CDR1 reads SSHAT; CDR2 reads FNYEAQ (reference sequence). The V and J ends lost 5 bases and 9 bases, in that order; junction bases with no gene match: 6. The CDR3 bases are TGTGCCAGCAGCCCACAGACAGGGGCTGAGCAGTTCTTC. Translation gives CASSPQTGAEQFF.

This clonotype has a count of ten or more. The chain recombines TRBV20-1 with TRBJ2-6; no definite D call. This CDR3 has 14 residues. The germline V gene encodes CDR1 DFQATT and CDR2 SNEGSKA (reference sequence). V was pared by 5 bases and J by 2 bases, with 10 bases between. The CDR3 reads CSAPTVTGANVLTF. CDR3 in DNA: TGCAGTGCTCCGACGGTCACTGGGGCCAACGTCCTGACTTTC.

This clonotype has just a few counts. This sequence joins TRBV20-1 and TRBJ2-7; possibly TRBD1 or TRBD2 for D (5 bases each). Trimming took 1 base from V and 6 from J, leaving 7 bases between them. The CDR3 extends over 11 amino acids. Germline CDR1 reads DFQATT; CDR2 reads SNEGSKA (reference sequence). CDR3 nucleotides: TGCAGTGCTAGAGGGGGGAGCGAGCAGTACGTC. It translates to CSARGGSEQYV.

The chain carries TRBV5-1 and TRBJ1-2; D not resolved. Germline lookup yields CDR1 SGHRS and CDR2 YFSETQ. This CDR3 spans 14 amino acids. V lost 2 bases and J lost 8, with 16 bases in between. The CDR3 DNA reads TGCGCCAGCAGCTTCGGACGTTCGGTGGAGGGCTACACCTTC. It yields the protein CASSFGRSVEGYTF.

The sample holds a few counts of this clonotype. This sequence joins TRBV5-1 and TRBJ2-2; no clear D. V lost 1 base, J lost 3 bases, and 7 bases lay in between. Germline CDR1 and CDR2: SGHRS and YFSETQ. The CDR3 contains 14 residues. CDR3 nucleotide sequence: TGCGCCAGCAGCTTGCTGGGCGACACCGGGGAGCTGTTTTTT. Translating gives CASSLLGDTGELFF.

This clonotype has a handful of counts. V gene TRBV20-1 combines with J gene TRBJ1-4; 7 bases are a match to TRBD1. Germline CDR1 and CDR2: DFQATT and SNEGSKA (reference sequence). CDR3 length equals 14 residues. J lost 7 bases, V lost 5 bases, and 10 bases had no gene match. The CDR3 here is CSAGTTGLGEKLFF. The DNA for the CDR3 is TGCAGTGCTGGCACGACAGGGTTGGGTGAAAAACTGTTTTTT.

This clonotype showed up many times. A read error may produce the germline difference seen at one junction end. This chain joins TRBV5-1 and TRBJ2-1; 10 bases are a match to TRBD2. Germline assignment: CDR1 SGHRS and CDR2 YFSETQ. This CDR3 contains 15 residues. The CDR3 region is CASSLSGGDYNEQFF. Written as DNA, the CDR3 is TGTGCCAGCAGTTTAAGCGGGGGGGATTACAATGAGCAGTTCTTC.

This clonotype has only a few counts. The chain has TRBV12-3 or TRBV12-4 and TRBJ2-5; TRBD1 might be the D (6 bases). Trimming left V 1 base short and J 1 base short, with 10 bases between. This CDR3 has 15 amino acids. In DNA, the CDR3 is TGTGCCAGCAGTTTAGTTCCAGGGGCCCAAGAGACCCAGTACTTC. Its translation: CASSLVPGAQETQYF.

At least ten counts were recorded for this clonotype. The chain links TRBV27 to TRBJ2-2; D unresolved. Germline V lookup: CDR1 MNHEY, CDR2 SMNVEV (reference sequence). There are 13 residues in the CDR3. V was clipped by 8 bases and J by 1 base, with 8 bases between them. CDR3 nucleotides: TGTGCCAGCCTAGGGATGAACACCGGGGAGCTGTTTTTT. Translated, it gives CASLGMNTGELFF.

This clonotype came up many times. The genes are TRBV27 and TRBJ2-5; 9 bases align to TRBD2. The CDR3 is 15 amino acids. The V gene's germline CDR1 is MNHEY and CDR2 SMNVEV (reference sequence). Trimming took 3 bases from V and 6 from J; bases not matched to a gene: 8. The CDR3 is CASSLYSGGTKTQYF. CDR3 sequence (DNA): TGTGCCAGCAGTTTGTATAGCGGGGGCACGAAGACCCAGTACTTC.

This clonotype was seen ten or more times. This chain uses TRBV9 with TRBJ1-6; D perhaps matches TRBD1 (5 bases). This CDR3 is 15 amino acids long. Germline CDR1 reads SGDLS; CDR2 reads YYNGEE. The V gene lost 0 bases and the J gene lost 10 bases, with 14 bases spanning the gap. CDR3 residues: CASSVEAGLRSPLHF. CDR3 coding DNA: TGTGCCAGCAGCGTAGAGGCAGGGTTACGGTCACCCCTCCACTTT.

The chain uses TRBV18 and TRBJ2-5; TRBD2 matches at 7 bases. The CDR3 covers 16 residues. J gave up 3 bases and V 6 bases, and 13 bases lay outside the gene matches. The germline CDR1 and CDR2 sequences are KGHSH and LQKENI. The CDR3 DNA is TGTGCCAGCTCTCCCGGACCGGCGGGGGAGGAAGAGACCCAGTACTTC. This translates into CASSPGPAGEEETQYF. Combining the CDR3 with reference TRBV18 and TRBJ2-5 gives the whole variable domain NAGVMQNPRHLVRRRGQEARLRCSPMKGHSHVYWYRQLPEEGLKFMVYLQKENIIDESGMPKERFSAEFPKEGPSILRIQQVVRGDSAAYFCASSPGPAGEEETQYFGPGTRLLVL.

The rearrangement uses TRBV7-9 and TRBJ1-2, with D unclear. V lost 5 bases and J lost 6, with 13 bases in between. Germline V gives CDR1 SEHNR, CDR2 FQNEAQ (reference sequence). CDR3 length equals 13 residues. The CDR3 loop reads CASSAGDVDGYTF. The CDR3 DNA reads TGTGCCAGCAGCGCAGGTGATGTGGATGGCTACACCTTC.

This clonotype has at least ten counts. The chain recombines TRBV20-1 with TRBJ2-1; D tentatively fits TRBD1 or TRBD2 (6 bases each). V shed 2 bases and J shed 11 bases, with 25 bases lying between them. Germline V gene lookup returns CDR1 DFQATT and CDR2 SNEGSKA (reference sequence). The CDR3 length is 16 residues. CDR3 region: CSARTSEGGFTMKQFF. Here the CDR3 DNA reads TGCAGTGCTAGAACCTCTGAGGGGGGTTTTACAATGAAGCAGTTCTTC.

This clonotype was counted at least ten times. V usage is TRBV9 and J usage is TRBJ2-3, with D uncertain. V lost 4 bases and J 5 bases, leaving 8 bases between the germline ends. The CDR3 is made up of 12 amino acids. CDR1 and CDR2 (germline): SGDLS, YYNGEE. The CDR3 bases are TGTGCCAGCAGCTCGATTAGAGATACGCAGTATTTT. Amino acid sequence: CASSSIRDTQYF. Using reference TRBV9 and TRBJ2-3 for the parts outside the CDR3, the full variable domain is DSGVTQTPKHLITATGQRVTLRCSPRSGDLSVYWYQQSLDQGLQFLIQYYNGEERAKGNILERFSAQQFPDLHSELNLSSLELGDSALYFCASSSIRDTQYFGPGTRLTVL.

On this clonotype itself: One end of the junction varies from germline; a read error may be responsible. The genes are TRBV5-1 and TRBJ1-1; TRBD1 agrees at 7 bases. There are 12 residues in the CDR3. Germline assignment: CDR1 SGHRS and CDR2 YFSETQ. CDR3 DNA sequence: TGCGCCAATACTACAGGGGATGGAGAAGCTATCTTT. Protein sequence: CANTTGDGEAIF.

This clonotype was found many times. V gene TRBV20-1 combines with J gene TRBJ2-1; D perhaps matches TRBD1 (5 bases). Trimming removed 0 bases from V and 4 bases from J, with 16 bases in between. Germline V gene lookup returns CDR1 DFQATT and CDR2 SNEGSKA (reference sequence). The CDR3 loop spans 16 amino acids. The CDR3 DNA reads TGCAGTGCTAGAGATAACAGGTTCCTGCTTTACAATGAGCAGTTCTTC. Translation: CSARDNRFLLYNEQFF.

This clonotype was counted at least ten times. The rearrangement links TRBV6-6 to TRBJ2-1, with 8 positions matching TRBD1. This CDR3 has 14 residues. The junction had 9 bases not matched to a gene; V was cut back by 8 bases and J by 6 bases. Germline CDR1 is MNHNY and CDR2 is SVGAGI (reference sequence). Written as DNA, the CDR3 is TGTGCCAGCTGGGTGGACAGGGAGAGCAATGAGCAGTTCTTC. It yields the protein CASWVDRESNEQFF.

Many counts were recorded for this clonotype. The rearrangement uses TRBV20-1 and TRBJ1-1, with a tentative D call TRBD1 (5 bases). Trimming removed 6 bases from V and 0 bases from J, with 17 bases in between. Germline V gene lookup returns CDR1 DFQATT and CDR2 SNEGSKA (reference sequence). The CDR3 has 15 amino acids. The CDR3 loop reads CSAGGALIMNTEAFF. CDR3 bases: TGCAGTGCCGGAGGGGCCCTAATCATGAACACTGAAGCTTTCTTT.

This clonotype occurred a few times. Written as DNA, the CDR3 is TGTGCTAGTGTTCGGGGGGGCTCCTACAATGAGCAGTTCTTC. Residues: CASVRGGSYNEQFF. The genes are TRBV12-5 and TRBJ2-1, with TRBD2 matching over 8 bases. Trimming at V came to 7 bases and at J to 0 bases, leaving 2 bases not matched to a gene. There are 14 residues in the CDR3. From germline, CDR1 is LGHNT and CDR2 FRNRAP. The full variable domain, its missing parts supplied by reference TRBV12-5 and TRBJ2-1, is DARVTQTPRHKVTEMGQEVTMRCQPILGHNTVFWYRQTMMQGLELLAYFRNRAPLDDSGMPKDRFSAEMPDATLATLKIQPSEPRDSAVYFCASVRGGSYNEQFFGPGTRLTVL.